This is a list of T cell receptor beta chains from one sample in a study of Ad26.COV2.S vaccination and SARS-CoV-2 variants. Measured with immunoSEQ multiplex PCR; TCRdb has only the in-frame clones, and not every one. The sample holds about 350,000 clones, 85% seen once. Sequenced material: peripheral blood, taken in a trial of Ad26.COV2.S vaccine versus placebo. Receptor source: a person between 18 and 60 years old who received the Ad26.COV2.S COVID-19 vaccine or a placebo. The CDR3 runs from the conserved cysteine through the conserved F or W. The order of the fields is CDR3 DNA, CDR3 protein, D gene, V gene, clone size, J gene. D genes are given only for firm matches. Clone size is given for some rows only: seen once, a few or many times, or a class if the clone is expanded.

TGTGCCAGCAGCGTGGCCACTAGCGATTACGAGCAGTACTTC,CASSVATSDYEQYF,TRBD2,TRBV9,-,TRBJ2-7
TGTGCCAGCAGCAAACAAGGGGACCCTCACTGGGACTACAAGCAGTACTTC,CASSKQGDPHWDYKQYF,-,TRBV21-1,-,TRBJ2-7
TGCGCCAGCAGCTTGACCGGGACAGAAGAGACCCAGTACTTC,CASSLTGTEETQYF,TRBD1,TRBV5-1,-,TRBJ2-5
TGTGCCAGCAGCAAAAACCCCGGGTCGCAGTTAACCGGGGAGCTGTTTTTT,CASSKNPGSQLTGELFF,-,TRBV7-8,-,TRBJ2-2
TGTGCCAGCAGCTCACCAACACGCCACGGACTGTTTTTT,CASSSPTRHGLFF,-,TRBV7-9,-,TRBJ1-4
TGTGCCAGCAGCTTTAGAGGGACAGGGCCAAACATTCAGTACTTC,CASSFRGTGPNIQYF,TRBD1,TRBV11-3,once,TRBJ2-4
TGTGCCAGTAGCAAAAAAGGTGAAGCGAACACCGGGGAGCTGTTTTTT,CASSKKGEANTGELFF,-,TRBV19,-,TRBJ2-2
TGTGCCAGCAGTTGGACTAGCGGGAGTGGGCACGAGCAGTACTTC,CASSWTSGSGHEQYF,TRBD2,TRBV28,-,TRBJ2-7
TGTGCCAGCATTTCGGGACTAGCGGGAACCTACGAGCAGTACTTC,CASISGLAGTYEQYF,TRBD2,TRBV6-5,-,TRBJ2-7
TGTGCCAGCAGCACCCAACTAGCGGGAGTTGGGAATGAGCAGTTCTTC,CASSTQLAGVGNEQFF,TRBD2,TRBV7-8,-,TRBJ2-1
TGTGCCAGCAGCTTAGCCGATACGCAGTATTTT,CASSLADTQYF,-,TRBV11-2,-,TRBJ2-3
TGTGCCAGCAGCTTAGACGGTGAGCAGTTCTTC,CASSLDGEQFF,-,TRBV11-3,-,TRBJ2-1
TGTGCCAGCAGCCCCGGGGCAGGGCTGCCTAGCCCGACTTACAGATACGCAGTATTT,CASSPGAGLPSPTYRYAVF,-,TRBV11-2,-,TRBJ2-3
TGTGCCAGCAGTACCCTGGGGGGGGCTGTCACTGAAGCTTTCTTT,CASSTLGGAVTEAFF,-,TRBV7-6,-,TRBJ1-1
TGTGCCAGCAGCTCCGCGACTATCAGCCATACGCAGTATTTT,CASSSATISHTQYF,-,TRBV5-4,-,TRBJ2-3
TGTGCCAGCAGCTTGGGCCTCCAAGAGACCCAGTACTTC,CASSLGLQETQYF,-,TRBV5-4,-,TRBJ2-5
TGTGCCAGCAGTGAACCCGTGATGGCTAGCACAGATACGCAGTATTTT,CASSEPVMASTDTQYF,-,TRBV2,-,TRBJ2-3
TGTGCCAGCAGCCAAGATCGGCCAACCGGGGAGCTGTTTTTT,CASSQDRPTGELFF,-,TRBV3-1/TRBV3-2,-,TRBJ2-2
TGTGCCAGCAGCCACAGGGGGCCAACCTACGAGCAGTACTTC,CASSHRGPTYEQYF,TRBD1,TRBV14,-,TRBJ2-7
TGTGCCAGCAGGTCTCCCCGGGACCAAAATCGGTACGAGCAGTACTTC,CASRSPRDQNRYEQYF,-,TRBV28,-,TRBJ2-7
TGTGCCAGCAGCTGGAGGAGGCCCCTCTCCTACGAGCAGTACTTC,CASSWRRPLSYEQYF,-,TRBV27,-,TRBJ2-7
TGTGCCAGCAGTTGGACGGAGTTCTACGAGCAGTACTTC,CASSWTEFYEQYF,-,TRBV12-3/TRBV12-4,-,TRBJ2-7
TGCGCCAGCAGCTTAGTGCCTAATCAGCCCCAGCATTTT,CASSLVPNQPQHF,-,TRBV5-1,-,TRBJ1-5
TGCGCCAGCAGCTTGGGGACAGGAGATACGCAGTATTTT,CASSLGTGDTQYF,TRBD1,TRBV5-1,-,TRBJ2-3
TGCGCCAGCAGCCATCTCGCGGGAGACTTCGAGGAGCAGTACTTC,CASSHLAGDFEEQYF,TRBD2,TRBV4-1,-,TRBJ2-7
TGCGCCAGCAGCTTGGTTGGGGGCGCCGATGGCAATGAGCAGTTCTTC,CASSLVGGADGNEQFF,-,TRBV5-1,-,TRBJ2-1
TGCGCCAGCAGCTCTTTGGACGGACCTAGCGAGACCCAGTACTTC,CASSSLDGPSETQYF,-,TRBV5-1,-,TRBJ2-5
TGTGCCTGGAGTGGCGGCGTAGTTCAAGAGACCCAGTACTTC,CAWSGGVVQETQYF,-,TRBV30,-,TRBJ2-5
TGTGCCAGCAGCAAAGAGGGACAGGACTACAATGAGCAGTTCTTC,CASSKEGQDYNEQFF,-,TRBV21-1,-,TRBJ2-1
TGCGCCAGCAGCCAAGTAGGACAGGGCTCTGGAAACACCATATATTTT,CASSQVGQGSGNTIYF,TRBD1,TRBV4-3,-,TRBJ1-3
TGCGCCAGCAGCTTAGACAGATCAAGCACAGATACGCAGTATTTT,CASSLDRSSTDTQYF,-,TRBV4-3,-,TRBJ2-3
TGTGCCAGCAGCTCGGGACTAGCTCACAATGAGCAGTTCTTC,CASSSGLAHNEQFF,TRBD2,TRBV11-2,-,TRBJ2-1
TGTGCCAGCTCCTTTACAGGGGTCACTGAAGCTTTCTTT,CASSFTGVTEAFF,TRBD1,TRBV18,-,TRBJ1-1
TGTGCCAGCAGCCGATTACACTCGACTAGCGGGGGGTGGACCAAAAACATTCAGTACTTC,CASSRLHSTSGGWTKNIQYF,TRBD2,TRBV3-1/TRBV3-2,-,TRBJ2-4
TGTGCCAGCAGTGAAGGGGGTCAGGCGGTACAGCCCCAGCATTTT,CASSEGGQAVQPQHF,-,TRBV2,-,TRBJ1-5
TGTGCCAGCAGCTTGGGGGATCGGGTGGTGGCTGAAGCTTTCTTT,CASSLGDRVVAEAFF,-,TRBV7-8,-,TRBJ1-1
TGTGCCAGCAGTGAAGCGAGGGGCAGGGAATTTCTGAATATACTTATTCAGTACTTC,CASSEARGREFLNILIQYF,-,TRBV2,once,TRBJ2-4
TGCGCCAGCAGCCTCCAACCGGGATATAACAATGAGCAGTTCTTC,CASSLQPGYNNEQFF,-,TRBV5-1,-,TRBJ2-1
TGCGCCAGCAGCTCCACAGGTACAGATACGCAGTATTTT,CASSSTGTDTQYF,-,TRBV5-1,-,TRBJ2-3
TGTGCCATCAGTGGCACGGGAAGCACAGATACGCAGTATTTT,CAISGTGSTDTQYF,-,TRBV10-3,-,TRBJ2-3
TGCGCCAGCAGCGGGGGCCTGATCGCTAGCTCCTACAATGAGCAGTTCTTC,CASSGGLIASSYNEQFF,-,TRBV5-1,-,TRBJ2-1
TGTGCCAGCAGCTCAAGACTAGCGGGCTACGGGGACAATGAGCAGTTCTTC,CASSSRLAGYGDNEQFF,TRBD2,TRBV11-2,-,TRBJ2-1
TGTGCCACAAGCGTGGGGGGCCTGTCCTACAATGAGCAGTTCTTC,CATSVGGLSYNEQFF,-,TRBV21-1,-,TRBJ2-1
TGTGCCAGCAGCGAGGGCGGGAGGTACACCGGGGAGCTGTTTTTT,CASSEGGRYTGELFF,TRBD2,TRBV28,-,TRBJ2-2
TGTGCCAGCTCACCGTTAACGACAGGGAGGATTGTTAGAAACACCATATATTTT,CASSPLTTGRIVRNTIYF,TRBD1,TRBV18,-,TRBJ1-3
TGTGCCACCAGTGTTCCTCGACCCGGGACAGGGTTAGATCAGCCCCAGCATTTT,CATSVPRPGTGLDQPQHF,TRBD1,TRBV24-1,-,TRBJ1-5